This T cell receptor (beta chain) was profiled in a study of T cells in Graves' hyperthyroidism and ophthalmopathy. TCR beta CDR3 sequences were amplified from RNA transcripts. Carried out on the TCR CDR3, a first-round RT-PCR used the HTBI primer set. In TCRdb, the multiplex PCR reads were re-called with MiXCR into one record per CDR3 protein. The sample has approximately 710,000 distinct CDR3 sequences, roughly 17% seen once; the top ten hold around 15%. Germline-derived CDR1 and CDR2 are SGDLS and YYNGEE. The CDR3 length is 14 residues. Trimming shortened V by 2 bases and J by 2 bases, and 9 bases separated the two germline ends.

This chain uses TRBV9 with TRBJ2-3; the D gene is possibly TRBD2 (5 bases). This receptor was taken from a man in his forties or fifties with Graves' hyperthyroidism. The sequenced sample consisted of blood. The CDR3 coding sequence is TGTGCCAGCAGCGTCAGCGGAGCCACAGATACGCAGTATTTT. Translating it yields CASSVSGATDTQYF.